This T cell receptor (beta chain) was found in a study of T-cell memory formation after mild COVID-19 listed by TCRdb under 2021. Looking at the study overall: TCR sequence clusters from the two donors were found to be largely donor specific. T-cell clones expanding and contracting after mild COVID-19 in a couple of donors were tracked by longitudinal TCRalpha and TCRbeta repertoire sequencing. Two young, previously healthy adult volunteers, one female and one male, were included in the cohort.

There are 15 amino acids in the CDR3, from cysteine to phenylalanine inclusive. Only CDR3 DNA remains: 45 bases, in frame from the first base. Trimming takes 4 bases off V and 2 bases off J; junction bases not matched to a gene: 4. The germline V gene yields SNHLY for CDR1 and FYNNEI for CDR2. The run used an Illumina NovaSeq 6000. Using 5'RACE with constant-segment primers, TCRalpha and TCRbeta cDNA libraries were constructed, with sample barcodes and unique molecular identifiers added in the process. RNA was extracted from every sample with Trizol reagent. Libraries were amplified in two PCR steps, with a second sample barcode and Illumina TruSeq adapters added in the second step. Libraries were sequenced on an Illumina NovaSeq with 2 x 150 bp paired-end reads. Per the authors' processing: The reads were demultiplexed and collapsed into UMI-guided consensus sequences using migec v1.2.7. Using mixcr v2.1.11, UMI consensuses were aligned to TRA and TRB V and J templates and then assembled into clonotypes. Expanded or contracted clonotypes were those called significant by both edgeR and NoisET, with noise models trained on biological replicates. For edgeR calls, a false discovery rate-adjusted p below 0.01 and a log2 fold-change threshold of 1 were applied. As an exploratory analysis of dynamics, max-normalized trajectories of the 1000 most abundant clonotypes were examined by PCA with hierarchical clustering. The CD4 or CD8 phenotype of responding clones was assigned using the separately sequenced CD4+ and CD8+ repertoires. The public reads were quality trimmed at Q25 with fastp and then assembled into clones with MiXCR by TCRdb, keeping productive beta chains. Each entry is one CDR3 protein sequence, shown with its most common DNA and genes. The V and J calls shown here were made by TCRdb, not taken from the authors' results. For this sample the table gives approximately 250,000 distinct CDR3 sequences, of which over 15% were detected only once. The top ten clones comprise around a fifth of the sample.

To note about this clonotype: Its antigen is unknown. Base qualities are not recorded, but no much larger clone differs from it by a single base.

Here is what the overall study found, with its caveats: Contracting CD4+ clones were located mainly in the CM and EM memory subsets, whereas CD8+ clones were found to be enriched in EMRA. Whether the second-wave clones peaking on day 37 were SARS-CoV-2 specific was not confirmed. Only a couple of mild cases were covered by the study, and larger cohorts that include severe cases with pre-infection samples were considered necessary. The detection of some responding clones in pre-infection memory suggests that pre-existing cross-reactive memory T cells joined the SARS-CoV-2 response. Balanced CD4/CD8 phenotypes were observed for clones contracting from day 15 to 85, whereas a bias towards CD4+ was observed for a second wave of clones expanding from day 15 to 37.

Ficoll-Paque density gradient centrifugation was used to isolate PBMCs. The source material was PBMCs or a T cell subset sorted from them (not recorded which). The chain is encoded by TRBV2 joined to TRBJ2-1, and 8 junctional nucleotides match TRBD2. This TCR came from a man between 18 and 29 years old who had mild COVID-19 (a few samples of this study predate the infection). The sample titles of this study are shuffled in the database, so cell type and time point are left out; the donor was told from shared clones. The CDR3 region: CASSGLSGTYNEQFF. The nucleotide sequence reads as follows: TGTGCCAGCAGTGGGCTTAGCGGGACCTACAATGAGCAGTTCTTC.